Sequencing of this TCR beta chain was carried out in a study of shared clonotypes between healthy human individuals. General study findings and limits: Clonotypes shared by all four sorted-subset donors had higher generation probabilities than non-shared clonotypes.

As to this clone: Its antigen is still unknown.

The study enrolled healthy HIV-negative adults without recent acute infections or vaccinations as donors. V dropped 2 bases and J dropped 6; count of bases not matched to a gene: 6. Germline V gene lookup returns CDR1 SGHDN and CDR2 FVKESK. This CDR3 is 16 amino acids long. Here immunoSEQ multiplex PCR was the method, and the copy in TCRdb shows in-frame clones only, minus some. The table lists some 2,500,000 clones, about nine tenths of them singletons, with 0.3% to 0.4% in the top ten. The sequenced material came from naive CD4+ T cells from PBMCs. Subset given: CD45RA+ positively selected. This TCR was sampled from a man between 18 and 29 years old in good health. Some clones in this sample may be carry-over from other donors' samples. The chain recombines TRBV14 with TRBJ1-5; 11 nucleotides agree with TRBD1. The CDR3 bases are TGTGCCAGCAGCCAAATCGGGACAGGGGGATCTCAGCCCCAGCATTTT. It yields the protein CASSQIGTGGSQPQHF.